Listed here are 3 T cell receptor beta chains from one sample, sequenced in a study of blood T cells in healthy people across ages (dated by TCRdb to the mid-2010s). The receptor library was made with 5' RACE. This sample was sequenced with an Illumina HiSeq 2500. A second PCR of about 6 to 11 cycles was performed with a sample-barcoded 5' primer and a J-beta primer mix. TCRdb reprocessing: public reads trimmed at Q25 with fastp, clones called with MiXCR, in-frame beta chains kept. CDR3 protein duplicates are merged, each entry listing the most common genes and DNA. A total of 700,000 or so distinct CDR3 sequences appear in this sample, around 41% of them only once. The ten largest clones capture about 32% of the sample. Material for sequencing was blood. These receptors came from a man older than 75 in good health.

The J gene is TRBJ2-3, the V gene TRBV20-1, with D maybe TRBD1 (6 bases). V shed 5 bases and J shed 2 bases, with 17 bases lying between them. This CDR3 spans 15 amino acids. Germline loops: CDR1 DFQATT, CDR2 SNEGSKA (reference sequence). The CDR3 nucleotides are TGCAGTGCTGGCAAACAGGGCCCTACCACAGATACGCAGTATTTT. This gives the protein CSAGKQGPTTDTQYF.

Written as DNA, the CDR3 is TGTGCCAGCAGTCTGACTAGCGGGACGTCATATACGCAGTATTTT. Residues: CASSLTSGTSYTQYF. This chain uses TRBV6-5 with TRBJ2-3; the match to TRBD2 covers 11 bases. The junction had 8 bases not matched to a gene; V was cut back by 5 bases and J by 7 bases. The CDR3 covers 15 residues. Germline CDR1 is MNHEY and CDR2 is SVGAGI.

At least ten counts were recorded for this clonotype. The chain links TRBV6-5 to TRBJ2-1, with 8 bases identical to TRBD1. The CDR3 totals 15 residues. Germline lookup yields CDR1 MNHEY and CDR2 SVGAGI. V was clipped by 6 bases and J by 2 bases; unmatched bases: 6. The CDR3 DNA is TGTGCCAGCAGCCTAGACAGGGGCCCCTACAATGAGCAGTTCTTC. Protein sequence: CASSLDRGPYNEQFF.